Here is one T cell receptor beta chain with its context. Its antigen is still unknown. CDR3 size: 13 residues. Germline CDR1 is LNHDA and CDR2 is SQIVND (reference sequence). These data belong to a study of T cells expressing NK-cell markers. Study at large: In sorted CD3+CD56+NKG2C+, CD3+CD56+NKG2C- and CD3+CD56-NKG2C+ T cells, TCR beta repertoires were obtained. Sequenced donors, eight in total, included seven who were HCMV-seropositive and one who was seronegative.

From the 5' RACE reads, TCRdb lists one entry per CDR3 protein and no DNA. The sample includes under 500,000 distinct CDR3 sequences. Study outcomes and limitations: Certain NKG2C+ T cell clones were expanded, and their HCMV specificity remained unclear.

The V call is TRBV19, the J call TRBJ2-1; there is no DNA to check the TCRdb D call of TRBD1. The sequence was obtained from a woman between 18 and 70 years old in good health. The sequencing input was blood T cells: a sorted CD56 or NKG2C T cell subset, CD4+ or CD8+ T cells, or bulk PBMC T cells (not recorded which). Here the CDR3 reads CASSAGQYNEQFF.